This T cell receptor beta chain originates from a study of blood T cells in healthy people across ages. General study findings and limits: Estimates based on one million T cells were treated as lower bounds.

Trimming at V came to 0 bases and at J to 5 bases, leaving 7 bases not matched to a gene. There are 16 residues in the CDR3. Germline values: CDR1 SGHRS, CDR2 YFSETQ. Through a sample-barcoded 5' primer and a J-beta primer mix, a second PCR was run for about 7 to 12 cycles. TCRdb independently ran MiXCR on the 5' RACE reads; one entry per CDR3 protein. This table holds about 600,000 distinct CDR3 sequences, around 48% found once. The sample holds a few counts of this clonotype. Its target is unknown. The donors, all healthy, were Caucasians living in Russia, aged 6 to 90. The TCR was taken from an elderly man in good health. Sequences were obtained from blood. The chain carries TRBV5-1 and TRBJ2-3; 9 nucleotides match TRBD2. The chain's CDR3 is CASSLGGSGGGDTQYF. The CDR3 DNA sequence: TGCGCCAGCAGCTTGGGCGGTAGCGGGGGAGGAGATACGCAGTATTTT.